This T cell receptor (beta chain) was identified during a study of cytomegalovirus exposure and HLA in healthy donors. Amplification used 60 Vbeta primers and 13 Jbeta primers. Assay used: immunoSEQ multiplex PCR; TCRdb lists only in-frame clones, some missing. The sample contains about 180,000 clones, about three quarters of which appear only once. Trimming left V 0 bases short and J 0 bases short, with 7 bases between. Germline V CDR1 and CDR2: SGHNT, YYREEE (reference sequence). This CDR3 is 14 amino acids long. The rearrangement links TRBV5-4 to TRBJ2-7, with D perhaps TRBD2 (5 bases). The sequence was collected from a man aged 18 to 29 in good health and CMV-seronegative. Specimen: PBMCs. The CDR3 bases are TGTGCCAGCAGCTTGGGAGGGAGCTCCTACGAGCAGTACTTC. This codes for CASSLGGSSYEQYF.